This TCR beta chain was sequenced for a study of blood T cell repertoires in COVID-19 (dated by TCRdb to about 2020). About the full investigation: Collaborator samples came from the United States, Italy and Spain and covered acute and convalescent phases of COVID-19. The material from the prospective study consisted of cDNA or gDNA derived from T cells, B-cell-depleted T cells, or PBMCs. Deeply sampled blood TCRbeta repertoires from subjects exposed to, actively infected with, or recovered from COVID-19 were included in the dataset. The repertoires were released in a freely available public database meant as a resource for research on the immune response to SARS-CoV-2. Samples were obtained from the ongoing ImmuneRACE study (first 160 participants) and from 1,254 subjects provided by 6 global collaborators. Sample metadata almost always included a de-identified subject ID, COVID-19 status, age in years and sex. Where available, HLA class I and class II types were obtained from metadata supplied by the sample provider rather than from assay-based typing. Overall results and qualifications from the work: How much clinical and demographic metadata was included differed by source and by participant, and the metadata was provided uncurated.

Points on this clone: The clone's antigen remains unknown. Base qualities are not provided; no much larger clone lies one nucleotide away.

Germline trimming: 6 bases from V, 0 bases from J; junction bases outside gene matches: 8. Spanning cysteine to phenylalanine, the CDR3 consists of 15 amino acids. Only the CDR3 portion is preserved as DNA: 45 bases, with reading frame beginning at the first base. From a lookup of the germline V gene, CDR1 and CDR2 are ENHRY and SYGVKD. The collaborating institutions used their own protocols to collect whole blood in K2EDTA tubes. For TCRbeta analysis, collaborators shipped samples in one of three forms: frozen whole blood, isolated PBMCs, or DNA extracted from either of those sample types. TCRbeta CDR3 regions were amplified from genomic DNA using the immunoSEQ Assay, a bias-controlled multiplex PCR. The paper's processing steps were these. Within the assay, amplification of reference gene primers was used to estimate how many nucleated cells each sample contained. To quantify the absolute abundance of each unique TCRbeta CDR3 rearrangement, sequence reads were collapsed and filtered. Productive Simpson clonality was computed per sample as the square root of Simpson's diversity index over productive rearrangements. As stored in TCRdb, this immuneACCESS dataset retains in-frame rearrangements with V and J assigned. A fraction of the clones does not appear; measured against another copy, unresolved V genes explain less than half of the discrepancy, and the remainder lacks a known reason. The DNA was the basis for D and trimming; V, J and clone size are from that table. The sample data list roughly 190,000 clones, and 75% to 95% of these were observed just once. Jointly, the top ten make up approximately 0.5% of the sample.

Sample: peripheral blood. Rearrangement joined TRBV10-3 to TRBJ2-7, with TRBD1 identical over 7 junction bases. The receptor was isolated from a man aged 45-60 years with acute or convalescent COVID-19. The DNA sequence is as follows: TGTGCCATCAGCCGGGACAGCCTATCCTCCTACGAGCAGTACTTC. Its translation is CAISRDSLSSYEQYF.